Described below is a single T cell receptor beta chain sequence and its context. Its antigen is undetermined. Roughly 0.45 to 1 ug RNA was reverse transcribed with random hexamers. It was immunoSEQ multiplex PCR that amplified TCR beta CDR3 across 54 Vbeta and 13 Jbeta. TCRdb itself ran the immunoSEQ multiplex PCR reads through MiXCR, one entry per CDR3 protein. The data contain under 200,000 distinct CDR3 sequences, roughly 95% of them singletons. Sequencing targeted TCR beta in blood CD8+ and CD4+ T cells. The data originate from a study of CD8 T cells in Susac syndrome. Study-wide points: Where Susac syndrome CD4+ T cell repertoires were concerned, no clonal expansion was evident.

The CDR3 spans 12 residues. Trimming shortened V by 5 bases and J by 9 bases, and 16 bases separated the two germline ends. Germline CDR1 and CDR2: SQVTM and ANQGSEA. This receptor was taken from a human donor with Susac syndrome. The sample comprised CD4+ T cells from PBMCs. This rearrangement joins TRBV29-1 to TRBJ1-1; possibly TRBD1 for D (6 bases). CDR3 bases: TGCAGCGTTTTCCAGGGGAAGGGGAAAGCTTTCTTT. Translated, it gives CSVFQGKGKAFF.